One T cell receptor beta chain is described in this entry. No antigen is known for it. The data are from a study of blood T cells in healthy people across ages. General study points: PBMCs left unsorted prevented a conclusive naive versus antigen-experienced comparison.

The CDR3 consists of 15 residues. Germline-derived CDR1 and CDR2 are MDHEN and SYDVKM. V trimming: 5 bases; J trimming: 8 bases; junction bases outside the gene matches: 5. A second 7 to 11 cycle PCR used barcoded and J-beta primers. Samples each returned at least 3 million CDR3-containing paired-end reads. TCRdb used MiXCR to reprocess the 5' RACE reads, holding one entry per CDR3 protein. The sample has some 1,800,000 distinct CDR3 sequences, roughly two fifths seen once. The sequenced sample consisted of blood. The chain employs TRBV28 and TRBJ2-1, with 14 bases identical to TRBD2. This clonotype originated in a human donor in good health. CDR3 sequence: CASSTGLAGVDEQFF. In DNA form, the CDR3 reads TGTGCCAGCAGTACGGGACTAGCGGGAGTGGATGAGCAGTTCTTC.